This TCR beta chain is drawn from a study of CD8+ T cells in alopecia areata. The study's findings and limits: Lesional scalp exceeded normal scalp in clonality, especially in alopecia totalis/universalis.

The investigators collected lesional scalp punch biopsies and peripheral blood from alopecia areata patients. Turning to this clone: Its target is not known.

Extracted RNA was reverse transcribed into cDNA, the sequencing template. The assay was immunoSEQ multiplex PCR, and TCRdb's table has in-frame clones only and misses some. Among 150,000 to 200,000 clones listed, about 66% were seen once. The CDR3 runs to 15 residues. Trimming shortened V by 5 bases and J by 0 bases, and 12 bases separated the two germline ends. Germline V gives CDR1 LNHDA, CDR2 SQIVND (reference sequence). This material consisted of CD8+ T cells sorted from blood, taken at week 0. The rearrangement links TRBV19 to TRBJ2-3; D is unclear. This receptor was taken from a human donor with alopecia areata. The CDR3 DNA reads TGTGCCAGTAGTCAACAGCATCCTAGCACAGATACGCAGTATTTT. It codes for CASSQQHPSTDTQYF.